Described below is a single TCR beta chain sequence and its context. These data originate in a study of blood T cell repertoires in COVID-19. Overall study context: Sites in the United States, Italy and Spain provided acute and convalescent COVID-19 samples. The analysed material was cDNA or gDNA that came from T cells, B-cell-depleted T cells, or PBMCs.

In the source study's methods: Reference gene primer amplification in the assay estimated nucleated cell counts. Sequencing used immunoSEQ multiplex PCR; TCRdb keeps in-frame clones, though not all of them. V, J and clone size derive from that table, while D and trimming were established from the DNA sequence. The table records 40,000 or so clones, approximately 79% of them present only once. V shed 11 bases and J 3 bases; nucleotides not matched to a gene: 8. Germline V gene data show CDR1 as ENHRY and CDR2 as SYGVKD. There are 13 residues in the CDR3. This TCR was recovered from a man in his 70s with acute or convalescent COVID-19. The sequenced sample was peripheral blood. V usage is TRBV10-3 and J usage is TRBJ2-7; 9 nucleotides align to TRBD2. The CDR3: CAARLAESYEQYF. The CDR3 bases are TGTGCCGCTCGACTAGCGGAGAGCTACGAGCAGTACTTC.